The clone carrying this TCR beta chain was counted at least ten times. The antigen is not known. Single TCR cDNA molecules each had their own unique molecular identifier. TCRdb re-analysed the 5' RACE reads in MiXCR, keeping a single row per CDR3 protein. Of tens of thousands of distinct CDR3 sequences listed, approximately 6.3% are singletons. This specimen comes from a study of spatial heterogeneity in lung cancer. General study results and limits: Tumor TCRs that were ubiquitous and expanded showed up in blood more at resection than follow-up.

The time point: sample taken at primary tumor resection. Sequencing covered unsorted whole RNA taken from tumor, nontumor lung or frozen PBMC. Donation came from some 73 patients with untreated early-stage non-small cell lung cancer. Germline V gene data show CDR1 as SGHRS and CDR2 as YFSETQ. V was pared by 4 bases and J by 1 base, with 12 bases between. The CDR3 totals 15 residues. The source was PBMCs, collected at surgery. The chain recombines TRBV5-1 with TRBJ1-5, with D uncertain. The clonotype comes from a male donor with early-stage non-small cell lung cancer. CDR3 residues: CASSPDGISNQPQHF. The CDR3 nucleotides are TGCGCCAGCAGCCCTGACGGTATCAGCAATCAGCCCCAGCATTTT.